This is a list of T cell receptor beta chains from one sample in a study of CXCR3-negative and CXCR3-positive naive CD8 T cells. Reanalyzing the 5' RACE reads, TCRdb keeps one entry per CDR3 protein, without DNA. The sample totals under 150,000 distinct CDR3 sequences. The sequenced sample consisted of naive CXCR3+ CD8+ T cells from blood. The receptors derive from a human donor in good health. Some clones in this sample may be carry-over from other donors' samples. CDR3s include the opening cysteine and the closing phenylalanine or tryptophan. The order of the fields is CDR3 length, V gene, J gene, CDR3 protein.

>13|TRBV5-1|TRBJ2-1
CASSLTSSYEQFF
>12|TRBV20-1|TRBJ2-3
CSAGGRADTQYF
>14|TRBV5-1|TRBJ2-1
CASSRLDRDNEQFF
>19|TRBV15|TRBJ1-5
CATSRDYGVDRGSNQPQHF
>16|TRBV23-1|TRBJ2-5
CASSPAENTTQETQYF
>13|TRBV29-1|TRBJ2-1
CSVPTGKWNEQFF
>14|TRBV25-1|TRBJ1-5
CASSESGWDQPQHF
>13|TRBV28|TRBJ2-7
CASSLYHSYEQYF
>15|TRBV20-1|TRBJ2-7
CSAPIFSGTSYEQYF
>14|TRBV7-9|TRBJ1-1
CASSSSPGATEAFF
>14|TRBV28|TRBJ2-3
CASSWGKSFDTQYF
>13|TRBV12-3/TRBV12-4|TRBJ2-3
CASSRPNTDTQYF
>14|TRBV9|TRBJ1-3
CASSVYLSGNTIYF
>16|TRBV10-3|TRBJ1-3
CAISDPSRISGNTIYF
>14|TRBV7-6|TRBJ2-1
CASSFDRESNEQFF
>16|TRBV20-1|TRBJ2-7
CSARDRGAGDPYEQYF
>17|TRBV28|TRBJ2-3
CASSMVVELAGTDTQYF
>13|TRBV10-3|TRBJ2-7
CATRQGEFYEQYF
>15|TRBV6-5|TRBJ1-1
CASSYSLTAGTEAFF
>15|TRBV11-3|TRBJ1-1
CASSLSYSYGSEAFF
>13|TRBV4-1|TRBJ1-1
CASRSGFTTEAFF
>11|TRBV29-1|TRBJ1-2
CSVEWGFGYTF